What follows are 6 T cell receptor beta chains derived from one specimen sequenced in a study of T cell responses to AZD1222 COVID-19 vaccine (dated by TCRdb to about 2021). The time point tag for this specimen amounts to: about 28 days (+/-7) after the second vaccine dose. Library construction relied on the immunoSEQ multiplex PCR assay. The table was pulled from immuneACCESS by TCRdb, which kept in-frame rearrangements only. Such tables lose some clones; where checked, under half of the loss comes from unresolved V genes, and the rest has no known cause. This sample lists over 80,000 clones; approximately 90% were detected once. The ten most abundant clones make up 7.5% to 9.5% of the sample. The sample here was peripheral blood, taken 28 days after the second AZD1222 dose. The receptor source for this set is an adult who received the AZD1222 COVID-19 vaccine.

The chain links TRBV10-3 to TRBJ2-7; D uncertain. The V gene lost 0 bases and the J gene lost 1 base, with 4 bases spanning the gap. The CDR3 sequence is 13 residues long. Germline CDR1 is ENHRY and CDR2 is SYGVKD. CDR3 DNA: TGTGCCATCAGTGAGTCCTTTTCCTACGAGCAGTACTTC. It translates to CAISESFSYEQYF.

The V and J genes are TRBV11-2 and TRBJ2-4; TRBD1 matches at 7 bases. Germline-derived CDR1 and CDR2 are SGHAT and FQNNGV. Germline trimming cut 4 bases from V and 0 bases from J; bases unmatched to any gene: 6. CDR3 length: 16 amino acids. DNA of the CDR3: TGTGCCAGCAGCTCGGGACAGCTCATAGCCAAAAACATTCAGTACTTC. This encodes CASSSGQLIAKNIQYF.

This clone showed up just once. The chain has TRBV6-5 and TRBJ2-1; D is possibly TRBD2 (6 bases). The CDR3 runs 14 residues. Germline V CDR1 and CDR2: MNHEY, SVGAGI. Trimming removed 4 bases at V and 4 bases at J, with 11 bases between. CDR3 coding DNA: TGTGCCAGCAGTTCCCCCCGGGAGTACAATGAGCAGTTCTTC. It specifies CASSSPREYNEQFF.

The V gene is TRBV2, the J gene TRBJ2-1, with D perhaps TRBD2 (6 bases). The CDR3 has 17 amino acids. Germline lookup yields CDR1 SNHLY and CDR2 FYNNEI. The V and J ends lost 2 bases and 4 bases respectively, with 18 bases between them. CDR3 nucleotide sequence: TGTGCCAGCAGTGAACGGGGTGAGGAGGGCCTATACAATGAGCAGTTCTTC. This translates into CASSERGEEGLYNEQFF.

This clone came up a few times. This chain links TRBV15 with TRBJ2-7; 10 nucleotides match TRBD1. The CDR3 consists of 15 residues. The V gene end was trimmed by 5 bases and the J gene end by 3 bases; junction bases not matched to a gene: 7. CDR1 is LNHNV and CDR2 is YYDKDF in the germline V gene (reference sequence). DNA of the CDR3: TGTGCCACCAGCGGTGCCGGACAGGGGGTCTACGAGCAGTACTTC. This codes for CATSGAGQGVYEQYF.

This clone was picked up one time. The gene calls are TRBV4-3 and TRBJ2-5; the D is unclear. Trimming shortened V by 0 bases and J by 4 bases, and 12 bases separated the two germline ends. The CDR3 covers 15 residues. CDR1 and CDR2 from the germline V gene are LGHNA and YSLEER. DNA of the CDR3: TGCGCCAGCAGCCAAGAAGGAAGGGCCGGAGAGACCCAGTACTTC. Protein product: CASSQEGRAGETQYF.